This TCR beta chain was profiled in a study of T cells in Graves' hyperthyroidism and ophthalmopathy. In this sample, this clonotype turned up many times. Its antigen is currently unknown. Regarding the study as a whole: Separating ophthalmopathy from stable hyperthyroidism was achieved by a 13 V-J model. The model identified upcoming ophthalmopathy a median approximately six months ahead of onset.

V shed 0 bases and J shed 7 bases, with 10 bases lying between them. The germline V gene encodes CDR1 SNHLY and CDR2 FYNNEI. The CDR3 contains 13 residues. Amplification yielded TCR beta CDR3 regions, with RNA transcripts as the source. TCR CDR3 underwent first-round RT-PCR with the HTBI primer set. MiXCR was run by TCRdb on the multiplex PCR reads, yielding one entry per CDR3 protein. This sample has 500,000 to 800,000 distinct CDR3 sequences, with roughly 45% found just once. The diagnoses drew upon clinical symptoms, serum thyroxine and TRAb, thyroid ultrasound and orbital computed tomography. The gene calls are TRBV2 and TRBJ2-7; D perhaps matches TRBD2 (5 bases). The clonotype was recovered from an adult man with Graves' disease, either hyperthyroidism or ophthalmopathy (not recorded which). What was sequenced was peripheral blood or thyroid tissue (not recorded which). The CDR3 loop reads CASSEARRGEQYF. The CDR3 DNA sequence: TGTGCCAGCAGTGAAGCACGTCGGGGAGAGCAGTACTTC.